These T cell receptor beta chains were read from a single sample in a study of Graves' ophthalmopathy and Graves' hyperthyroidism. TCRdb reanalysed the multiplex PCR reads using MiXCR and keeps one entry per CDR3 protein. The top ten hold 8.5% to 14% of the sample, which has some 1.1 million distinct CDR3 sequences, 35% to 40% seen once. The sequenced material came from peripheral blood or thyroid tissue (not recorded which). The receptors derive from an adult man with Graves' hyperthyroidism. Each CDR3 is given with its conserved first and last residue. The D gene is left open where the match is weak.

v_call | cdr3_length | d_call | cdr3_aa
TRBV5-1 | 13 | . | CASSSQQGYEQYF
TRBV20-1 | 12 | TRBD1 | CSAATGGYEQYF
TRBV5-6 | 16 | . | CASSLAEEAGANVLTF
TRBV3-1 | 13 | . | CASSQVGRAEAFF
TRBV20-1 | 15 | TRBD1 | CSARDLGQGALGYTF
TRBV5-1 | 14 | TRBD1 | CAIRPGDRNYEQYF
TRBV10-3 | 12 | . | CAISDGPYGYTF
TRBV7-8 | 14 | TRBD2 | CASSLAGEDNEQYF
TRBV7-2 | 16 | . | CASSLKTGPGNTEAFF
TRBV10-3 | 15 | . | CAISEGTGLDQPQHF
TRBV11-1 | 15 | . | CASSWQSGVDSPLHF
TRBV11-2 | 13 | . | CASSSDIPGEQYF
TRBV5-5 | 16 | . | CASSLVPWTDNEKLFF
TRBV30 | 14 | . | CAWSVVGPSYEQYF
TRBV4-1 | 19 | . | CASSQEGSWGVVANYGYTF
TRBV28 | 15 | TRBD2 | CASSPLSGGSYEQYF
TRBV29-1 | 13 | . | CSVVGQNQETQYF
TRBV24-1 | 14 | . | CATSDYRSGGEAFF
TRBV10-2 | 15 | . | CASSDRTEPLKEQYF
TRBV7-2 | 14 | TRBD1 | CASRAGQGSGELFF
TRBV7-2 | 14 | . | CASSTRQGANVLTF
TRBV12-3/TRBV12-4 | 14 | . | CASSRTAGNQPLHF